These 31 T cell receptor beta chains originate from one sample sequenced in a study of cytomegalovirus exposure and HLA in healthy donors. Vbeta (60) and Jbeta (13) primers were used in the PCR. This table comes from immunoSEQ multiplex PCR, and its TCRdb copy is limited to in-frame clones, with some not included. This sample has 110,000 or so clones, with 65% to 90% found just once. The sequenced material came from PBMCs. These receptors came from a woman between 40 and 55 years old in good health and CMV-seronegative.

V usage is TRBV7-8 and J usage is TRBJ1-2; tentatively, D is TRBD1 (5 bases). The CDR3 length is 14 residues. Germline assignment: CDR1 SGHVS and CDR2 FQNEAQ. The V end was cut by 2 bases, the J end by 8 bases, with 15 bases between. The CDR3 DNA reads TGTGCCAGCAGCTTACAGACAGTTCCCGCGGGCTACACCTTC. Its translation: CASSLQTVPAGYTF.

The genes are TRBV10-3 and TRBJ2-7; 11 bases are shared with TRBD1. CDR1 is ENHRY and CDR2 is SYGVKD in the germline V gene. The CDR3 is 16 residues long. V shed 4 bases and J 6 bases; nucleotides not matched to a gene: 11. DNA of the CDR3: TGTGCCATCAGTGCCGGGGAGGGACAGGGGGAACCCGAGCAGTACTTC. This gives the protein CAISAGEGQGEPEQYF.

The chain uses TRBV7-9 and TRBJ2-2; D remains unclear. CDR3 length equals 15 residues. The V and J ends lost 5 bases and 3 bases respectively, with 13 bases between them. CDR1 is SEHNR and CDR2 is FQNEAQ in the germline V gene (reference sequence). This chain's CDR3 is CASSLSLLYTGELFF. In nucleotides, the CDR3 is TGTGCCAGCAGCCTTAGCCTGTTGTACACCGGGGAGCTGTTTTTT.

V is TRBV7-8 and J is TRBJ2-5; maybe TRBD1 (6 bases). The CDR3 covers 15 residues. Trimming shortened V by 3 bases and J by 2 bases, and 13 bases separated the two germline ends. The germline CDR1 and CDR2 sequences are SGHVS and FQNEAQ. The CDR3 nucleotides are TGTGCCAGCAGCTTGGGCAGGGGCCTTCAAGAGACCCAGTACTTC. Translation: CASSLGRGLQETQYF.

As to this clone: Germline and junction disagree at one end, which may indicate a read error. The chain recombines TRBV7-9 with TRBJ1-5, with D possibly matching TRBD1 (6 bases). In germline, CDR1 is SEHNR, CDR2 FQNEAQ (reference sequence). The CDR3 has 14 residues. CDR3 nucleotides: TGTTCCAGCAGCTTCTCAGGGGACAATCAGCCCCAGCATTTT. Protein product: CSSSFSGDNQPQHF.

The chain carries TRBV11-2 and TRBJ2-7, with 10 bases aligning to TRBD1. This CDR3 comprises 17 residues. The germline V gene encodes CDR1 SGHAT and CDR2 FQNNGV. The V and J ends lost 1 base and 5 bases, in that order; junction bases with no gene match: 11. CDR3 sequence: CASSLVYATGGPDEQYF. In nucleotides, the CDR3 is TGTGCCAGCAGCTTAGTGTACGCGACAGGGGGCCCCGACGAGCAGTACTTC.

This chain joins TRBV25-1 and TRBJ2-2; the D gene is possibly TRBD1 (5 bases). The V end was cut by 4 bases, the J end by 5 bases, with 11 bases between. The V gene's germline CDR1 is MGHDK and CDR2 SYGVNS. CDR3 size: 14 residues. DNA of the CDR3: TGTGCCAGCAGTGTACCAGGGAAGACCGGGGAGCTGTTTTTT. Translated: CASSVPGKTGELFF.

The V call is TRBV5-4, the J call TRBJ2-5, with D perhaps matching TRBD2 (6 bases). This CDR3 has 15 residues. V gave up 0 bases and J gave up 3 bases, with 12 bases separating them. CDR1 is SGHNT and CDR2 is YYREEE in the germline V gene (reference sequence). CDR3 in DNA: TGTGCCAGCAGCTTGGCCGCTAGCGAGAAAGAGACCCAGTACTTC. Protein sequence: CASSLAASEKETQYF.

This clone is a singleton in its sample. The chain couples TRBV15 to TRBJ2-1; possible D gene TRBD2, 5 bases. The CDR3 length is 15 residues. V lost 0 bases and J lost 0, with 6 bases in between. Germline loops: CDR1 LNHNV, CDR2 YYDKDF (reference sequence). CDR3 coding DNA: TGTGCCACCAGCAGAGATCGGGGCTCCTACAATGAGCAGTTCTTC. It codes for CATSRDRGSYNEQFF.

This chain connects TRBV5-6 to TRBJ2-5; maybe TRBD2 (6 bases). The end of the DNA is better explained by TRBJ2-7, so the J call may be wrong. Germline V gene data show CDR1 as SGHDT and CDR2 as YYEEEE. This CDR3 spans 14 amino acids. CDR3 amino acids: CASLRLGVTYEQYF. In nucleotides, the CDR3 is TGTGCCAGCTTACGACTAGGAGTCACCTACGAGCAGTACTTC.

This chain joins TRBV18 and TRBJ1-3; D is undetermined. CDR1 and CDR2 from the germline V gene are KGHSH and LQKENI. Trimming pared 7 bases from V and 3 bases from J, leaving 13 bases between. CDR3 length: 14 amino acids. CDR3 in DNA: TGTGCCAGCTTTCCAGCGGTTAATGGAAACACCATATATTTT. It specifies CASFPAVNGNTIYF.

The V and J genes are TRBV5-4 and TRBJ1-2; D is perhaps TRBD1 (5 bases). The CDR3 sequence is 14 residues long. The germline gives CDR1 SGHNT, CDR2 YYREEE (reference sequence). V was clipped by 1 base and J by 4 bases, with 11 bases between them. The CDR3 DNA reads TGTGCCAGCAGCTTGTGGGGCCAGAGCTATGGCTACACCTTC. Protein: CASSLWGQSYGYTF.

The V call is TRBV10-3, the J call TRBJ1-2; 7 bases map to TRBD1. Trimming at V came to 4 bases and at J to 8 bases, leaving 10 bases not matched to a gene. The length of the CDR3 is 14 residues. Germline loops: CDR1 ENHRY, CDR2 SYGVKD. CDR3 DNA sequence: TGTGCCATCAGTGGATCGGACAGGCGGTCGGGCTACACCTTC. Its protein product is CAISGSDRRSGYTF.

CDR3 DNA sequence: TGCAGTGCCGGCGGTGAAAAACTGTTTTTT. Its protein is CSAGGEKLFF. The V call is TRBV20-1, the J call TRBJ1-4; D remains unclear. Germline V gene lookup returns CDR1 DFQATT and CDR2 SNEGSKA (reference sequence). This CDR3 is 10 amino acids long. V shed 6 bases and J shed 7 bases, with 6 bases lying between them.

The chain employs TRBV5-1 and TRBJ2-7; 9 nucleotides agree with TRBD1. V trimming: 5 bases; J trimming: 6 bases; junction bases outside the gene matches: 15. Per germline, CDR1 SGHRS and CDR2 YFSETQ. The CDR3 contains 16 residues. The CDR3 region has the DNA TGCGCCAGCAGTTTAATACCGGGACAGGGCTTTGGCGAGCAGTACTTC. It is translated as CASSLIPGQGFGEQYF.

The rearrangement uses TRBV7-3 and TRBJ1-1; 8 bases are shared with TRBD1. Germline V gives CDR1 SGHTA, CDR2 FQGTGA. The junction had 13 bases not matched to a gene; V was cut back by 1 base and J by 6 bases. The CDR3 extends over 17 amino acids. The CDR3 nucleotides read TGTGCCAGCAGCTTAAAACCCCCGAGCAGGGGGCTCGCTGAAGCTTTCTTT. Translated: CASSLKPPSRGLAEAFF.

This clone came up a few times. The rearrangement joins TRBV6-6 to TRBJ1-1; TRBD1 agrees at 7 bases. This CDR3 spans 15 amino acids. The germline CDR1 and CDR2 sequences are MNHNY and SVGAGI (reference sequence). V was pared by 6 bases and J by 1 base, with 8 bases of the junction left unmatched. This CDR3 reads CASRITGQTNTEAFF. Written as DNA, the CDR3 is TGTGCCAGCAGAATTACGGGACAGACGAACACTGAAGCTTTCTTT.

The chain recombines TRBV6-6 with TRBJ2-3, with D maybe TRBD2 (7 bases). This CDR3 contains 14 residues. V shed 2 bases and J shed 2 bases, with 8 bases lying between them. Germline V gives CDR1 MNHNY, CDR2 SVGAGI (reference sequence). CDR3 loop: CASSYGGATDTQYF. Here the CDR3 DNA reads TGTGCCAGCAGTTACGGGGGGGCCACAGATACGCAGTATTTT.

V is TRBV6-5 and J is TRBJ2-1, with D perhaps matching TRBD1 (7 bases). V was trimmed by 6 bases and J by 7 bases, leaving 16 bases between them. The CDR3 is made up of 14 amino acids. Germline CDR1 reads MNHEY; CDR2 reads SVGAGI. In nucleotides, the CDR3 is TGTGCCAGCAGGGGCAGGGGGAGGATTAATGAGCAGTTCTTC. Its protein product is CASRGRGRINEQFF.

The chain combines TRBV9 with TRBJ1-2; D might be TRBD1 (6 bases). This CDR3 is built from 13 residues. Germline lookup yields CDR1 SGDLS and CDR2 YYNGEE. V was pared by 3 bases and J by 4 bases, with 10 bases between. The CDR3 bases are TGTGCCAGCAGCGCACAGGGCGTCTATGGCTACACCTTC. Encoded protein: CASSAQGVYGYTF.

This chain joins TRBV28 and TRBJ2-7; 7 nucleotides line up with TRBD1. This CDR3 spans 16 amino acids. The V gene's germline CDR1 is MDHEN and CDR2 SYDVKM. Losses at the gene ends were 8 bases for V and 4 bases for J; bases not matched to a gene: 17. CDR3 loop: CASRLSGTVRKYEQYF. The CDR3 DNA reads TGTGCCAGCCGCCTCTCCGGGACAGTAAGAAAATACGAGCAGTACTTC.

This clone was seen a few times. The chain recombines TRBV6-5 with TRBJ2-7; 12 bases align to TRBD2. Germline V gene sequence: CDR1 MNHEY, CDR2 SVGAGI. The CDR3 runs 14 residues. V was clipped by 2 bases and J by 4 bases; unmatched bases: 0. This CDR3 reads CASSYGTSGYEQYF. The CDR3 DNA reads as TGTGCCAGCAGTTACGGGACTAGCGGGTACGAGCAGTACTTC.

The chain employs TRBV21-1 and TRBJ2-7; the table's D call, TRBD2, has no DNA check behind it. TRBV21-1 is a recognized pseudogene. The CDR3 contains 15 residues. The CDR3 DNA reads as TGTGCCAGCAGCCCTTCACTACTGGGGAGCGACGAGCAGTACTTC. This sequence encodes CASSPSLLGSDEQYF.

The sample holds one count of this clone. The chain recombines TRBV5-4 with TRBJ2-7; 7 bases fit TRBD1. The junction had 13 bases not matched to a gene; V was cut back by 4 bases and J by 0 bases. The germline CDR1 and CDR2 sequences are SGHNT and YYREEE (reference sequence). This CDR3 spans 17 amino acids. This CDR3 is CASSQMKPTGSSYEQYF. DNA of the CDR3: TGTGCCAGCAGCCAAATGAAGCCGACAGGGAGCTCCTACGAGCAGTACTTC. Looking up the rest from reference TRBV5-4 and TRBJ2-7 gives the full variable domain: ETGVTQSPTHLIKTRGQQVTLRCSSQSGHNTVSWYQQALGQGPQFIFQYYREEENGRGNFPPRFSGLQFPNYSSELNVNALELDDSALYLCASSQMKPTGSSYEQYFGPGTRLTVT.

The rearrangement joins TRBV5-6 to TRBJ1-1; D ambiguous. The V and J ends lost 1 base and 6 bases respectively, with 13 bases between them. This CDR3 spans 14 amino acids. In germline, CDR1 is SGHDT, CDR2 YYEEEE. This CDR3 reads CASSLSGIGAEAFF. CDR3 sequence (DNA): TGTGCCAGCAGCTTGTCGGGGATTGGCGCTGAAGCTTTCTTT. Full variable domain (missing parts from reference TRBV5-6 and TRBJ1-1): DAGVTQSPTHLIKTRGQQVTLRCSPKSGHDTVSWYQQALGQGPQFIFQYYEEEERQRGNFPDRFSGHQFPNYSSELNVNALLLGDSALYLCASSLSGIGAEAFFGQGTRLTVV.

The sample holds a few counts of this clone. The chain combines TRBV5-1 with TRBJ1-1; no reliable D call. The CDR3 spans 15 residues. Germline V CDR1 and CDR2: SGHRS, YFSETQ. Trimming left V 0 bases short and J 1 base short, with 10 bases between. The CDR3 DNA reads as TGCGCCAGCAGCTTGGCCGGGGAGACGAACACTGAAGCTTTCTTT. Translating gives CASSLAGETNTEAFF.

The chain carries TRBV11-2 and TRBJ1-1; 9 nucleotides line up with TRBD1. The V and J ends lost 4 bases and 6 bases, in that order; junction bases with no gene match: 6. The CDR3 spans 14 residues. CDR1 and CDR2 (germline): SGHAT, FQNNGV. This CDR3 reads CASSSGTGLSEAFF. The DNA of the CDR3 is TGTGCCAGCAGCTCCGGGACAGGGCTATCTGAAGCTTTCTTT.

The chain joins TRBV18 to TRBJ1-2, with unresolved D. This CDR3 has 13 residues. CDR1 is KGHSH, CDR2 LQKENI, per germline. Trimming left V 0 bases short and J 7 bases short, with 9 bases between. This CDR3 reads CASSPPPGSGYTF. The CDR3 nucleotides are TGTGCCAGCTCACCACCACCCGGGAGTGGCTACACCTTC.

This chain links TRBV5-1 with TRBJ2-5; D is unclear. The CDR3 is made up of 16 amino acids. CDR1 is SGHRS, CDR2 YFSETQ, per germline. With 0 bases removed from V and 2 bases from J, the gap between germline ends came to 14 bases. CDR3 in DNA: TGCGCCAGCAGCTTGGCCTCTCTTCTGTCGCAAGAGACCCAGTACTTC. Translating gives CASSLASLLSQETQYF.

The chain employs TRBV9 and TRBJ1-1; D might be TRBD1 (5 bases). The ends were cut back, 3 bases at V and 3 bases at J, with 12 bases in the middle. Germline V gene data show CDR1 as SGDLS and CDR2 as YYNGEE. The CDR3 is made up of 14 amino acids. The CDR3 coding sequence is TGTGCCAGCAGCGGGGGCCCTCGGGACACTGAAGCTTTCTTT. Translation gives CASSGGPRDTEAFF.

The V gene is TRBV6-1, the J gene TRBJ2-7; D is perhaps TRBD2 (6 bases). V was cut by 8 bases and J by 0 bases, with 11 bases left in between. The germline CDR1 and CDR2 sequences are MNHNS and SASEGT. CDR3 length: 13 residues. The CDR3 nucleotides are TGTGCCAGCTGGGACTTAAGCTCCTACGAGCAGTACTTC. This codes for CASWDLSSYEQYF.